These 15 T cell receptor beta chains were sequenced from one sample in a study of T cells in Graves' hyperthyroidism and ophthalmopathy (dated by TCRdb to the late 2010s). The library was built by means of multiplex PCR. Sequencing was performed on an Illumina HiSeq 2000. TCR beta CDR3 regions were amplified from RNA transcripts. For the first round of RT-PCR on the TCR CDR3, the HTBI primer set was used together with the Qiagen OneStep RT-PCR kit. TCRdb itself trimmed the public reads at Q25 with fastp, ran MiXCR and retained productive beta chains. Here each entry gathers all rows of one CDR3 protein and keeps the most common genes and DNA. This sample holds about 400,000 distinct CDR3 sequences; under 15% were observed only once. The ten largest clones add up to about 33% of the sample. Material: blood. The receptors come from a woman in her thirties with Graves' hyperthyroidism.

This clonotype was counted at least ten times. The chain's CDR3 is CASSLVPITDTQYF. In DNA form, the CDR3 reads TGCGCCAGCAGCTTGGTCCCAATCACAGATACGCAGTATTTT. The rearrangement uses TRBV5-1 and TRBJ2-3; the D is unclear. The CDR3 contains 14 residues. Trimming took 0 bases from V and 2 from J, leaving 7 bases between them. CDR1 SGHRS and CDR2 YFSETQ come from the germline V gene.

This clonotype was seen ten or more times. V is TRBV4-1 and J is TRBJ1-5; D unclear. Germline V gives CDR1 MGHRA, CDR2 YSYEKL. The germline V and J ends were trimmed by 0 bases and 2 bases, with 8 bases remaining between them. This CDR3 has 15 residues. CDR3 DNA: TGCGCCAGCAGCCAAGACCCCACAGGCAATCAGCCCCAGCATTTT. Translation: CASSQDPTGNQPQHF.

The chain carries TRBV3-1 and TRBJ2-5, with TRBD2 identical over 7 bases. The V gene end was trimmed by 6 bases and the J gene end by 4 bases; junction bases not matched to a gene: 5. Germline CDR1 LGHDT, CDR2 YNNKEL (reference sequence). The CDR3 length is 13 residues. In DNA form, the CDR3 reads TGTGCCAGCAGGTGGGGGGGGTCAGAGACCCAGTACTTC. Its translation is CASRWGGSETQYF.

In its sample, this clonotype was seen many times. The V gene is TRBV28, the J gene TRBJ2-3; 8 nucleotides agree with TRBD2. Germline V gene lookup returns CDR1 MDHEN and CDR2 SYDVKM. V dropped 5 bases and J dropped 5; count of bases not matched to a gene: 15. There are 17 residues in the CDR3. The CDR3 spells CASSAPPSGRREDTQYF. The CDR3 nucleotides read TGTGCCAGCAGTGCCCCGCCGAGCGGGAGAAGGGAAGATACGCAGTATTTT.

V is TRBV5-4 and J is TRBJ1-6; maybe TRBD1 (6 bases). The CDR3 has 16 amino acids. Trimming stripped 4 bases from V and 4 bases from J, with 15 bases between. Germline-derived CDR1 and CDR2 are SGHNT and YYREEE (reference sequence). CDR3 in DNA: TGTGCCAGCAGCCCGGGGGGGGCGGAATATAATTCACCCCTCCACTTT. Translating it yields CASSPGGAEYNSPLHF.

Ten or more counts support this clonotype. The chain is built from TRBV28 and TRBJ2-7; 8 bases agree with TRBD2. The V and J ends lost 2 bases and 2 bases, in that order; junction bases with no gene match: 11. The CDR3 length is 17 residues. CDR1 and CDR2 (germline): MDHEN, SYDVKM. CDR3 sequence: CASSLRSAGVGAYEQYF. The CDR3 DNA sequence: TGTGCCAGCAGTTTAAGGTCAGCGGGAGTAGGCGCCTACGAGCAGTACTTC.

This clonotype was counted between two and nine times. The gene calls are TRBV2 and TRBJ2-3; D gene ambiguous. Germline V gene lookup returns CDR1 SNHLY and CDR2 FYNNEI. The V end was cut by 0 bases, the J end by 1 base, with 5 bases between. This CDR3 has 14 amino acids. CDR3 sequence reads: CASSEAPGTDTQYF. The CDR3 region has the DNA TGTGCCAGCAGTGAAGCGCCCGGCACAGATACGCAGTATTTT.

This clonotype was recorded at least ten times. A read error may account for a junction end that differs from germline. The chain employs TRBV5-1 and TRBJ2-2; no clear D gene. CDR1 and CDR2 from the germline V gene are SGHRS and YFSETQ. The CDR3 has 12 amino acids. CDR3 DNA: TGCGCCAGCAGTTGGAACGCCGGGGAGCTGTTTTTT. It translates to CASSWNAGELFF.

The chain combines TRBV5-1 with TRBJ2-3; 9 nucleotides agree with TRBD2. The V segment lost 4 bases and the J segment 0 bases; nucleotides outside the gene matches: 9. The CDR3 loop spans 17 amino acids. Germline CDR1 is SGHRS and CDR2 is YFSETQ. The CDR3 DNA is TGCGCCAGCAGCGAACGTACAACTAGCGGGAGCACAGATACGCAGTATTTT. Its translation is CASSERTTSGSTDTQYF.

This clonotype came up many times. The chain employs TRBV28 and TRBJ2-1; no firm D call. Looked up from germline, CDR1 is MDHEN and CDR2 is SYDVKM. Trimming took off 6 bases at V and 4 bases at J, with 4 bases between the two ends. This CDR3 is 11 amino acids long. CDR3 DNA: TGTGCCAGCAGCACGTACAATGAGCAGTTCTTC. It is translated as CASSTYNEQFF. Looking up the rest from reference TRBV28 and TRBJ2-1 gives the full variable domain: DVKVTQSSRYLVKRTGEKVFLECVQDMDHENMFWYRQDPGLGLRLIYFSYDVKMKEKGDIPEGYSVSREKKERFSLILESASTNQTSMYLCASSTYNEQFFGPGTRLTVL.

This clonotype has ten or more counts. The J gene is TRBJ1-1, the V gene TRBV28, with a possible D match to TRBD1 (6 bases). The CDR3 totals 15 residues. The germline V gene has CDR1 MDHEN and CDR2 SYDVKM. Trimming left V 6 bases short and J 4 bases short, with 18 bases between. DNA of the CDR3: TGTGCCAGCAGCGAGAGACGGGGGGGGGCCACTGAAGCTTTCTTT. The encoded protein is CASSERRGGATEAFF.

The table lists this clonotype with many counts. This chain joins TRBV28 and TRBJ2-7; D remains unclear. V lost 6 bases, J lost 7 bases, and 13 bases lay in between. Germline V gene sequence: CDR1 MDHEN, CDR2 SYDVKM. CDR3 length: 12 amino acids. This CDR3 is CASRRRRREQYF. CDR3 sequence (DNA): TGTGCCAGCAGGCGCCGCAGGCGGGAGCAGTACTTC.

Concerning this clonotype: Because the CDR3 is missing its conserved closing phenylalanine or tryptophan, this is likely a read error. The chain carries TRBV5-4 and TRBJ2-3, with 8 bases that match TRBD2. After removal of 4 bases from V and 3 bases from J, the junction contained 7 bases not matched to a gene. Per the germline V gene, CDR1 is SGHNT and CDR2 is YYREEE (reference sequence). The CDR3 covers 15 residues. The DNA for the CDR3 is TGTGCCAGCAGCGGGGACGGGGGGGGAACAGATACGCAGTATTCT. Protein: CASSGDGGGTDTQYS.

V gene TRBV29-1 combines with J gene TRBJ1-5; possibly TRBD1 for D (5 bases). The length of the CDR3 is 13 residues. The V end lost 4 bases, the J end lost 7 bases, and 14 bases lay between the germline ends. Germline V gene lookup returns CDR1 SQVTM and CDR2 ANQGSEA. The DNA for the CDR3 is TGCAGCGTTGTTGGTGGGAGGGGACAGCCCCAGCATTTT. Translating it yields CSVVGGRGQPQHF.

A few counts support this clonotype. V gene TRBV4-1 combines with J gene TRBJ2-1, with TRBD1 matching over 7 bases. Per the germline V gene, CDR1 is MGHRA and CDR2 is YSYEKL. J gave up 4 bases and V 1 base, and 7 bases lay outside the gene matches. The CDR3 is made up of 16 amino acids. The CDR3 sequence is CASSQVLRGFYNEQFF. DNA of the CDR3: TGCGCCAGCAGCCAAGTGCTCAGGGGGTTTTACAATGAGCAGTTCTTC.